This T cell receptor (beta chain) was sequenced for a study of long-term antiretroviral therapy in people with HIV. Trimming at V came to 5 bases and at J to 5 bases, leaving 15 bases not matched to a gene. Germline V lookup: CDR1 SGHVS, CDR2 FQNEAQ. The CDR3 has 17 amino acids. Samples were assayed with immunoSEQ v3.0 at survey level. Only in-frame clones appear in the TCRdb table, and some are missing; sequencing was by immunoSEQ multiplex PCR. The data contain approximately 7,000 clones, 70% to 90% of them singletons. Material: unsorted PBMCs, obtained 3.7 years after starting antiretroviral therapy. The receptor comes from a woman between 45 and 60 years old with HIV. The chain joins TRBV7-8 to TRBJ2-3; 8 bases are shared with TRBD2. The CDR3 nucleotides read TGTGCCAGCAGCGACCATTCGGGACTAGATCCTAGAGATACGCAGTATTTT. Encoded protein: CASSDHSGLDPRDTQYF.